These 32 T cell receptor beta chains originate from one sample sequenced in a study of Graves' ophthalmopathy and Graves' hyperthyroidism. Scientists amplified the TCR beta CDR3 regions from RNA transcripts. First-round RT-PCR used HTBI primers; second-round multiplex PCR followed. In TCRdb, the multiplex PCR reads were re-called with MiXCR into one record per CDR3 protein. Of around 670,000 distinct CDR3 sequences in the sample, 40% were seen once. The sample was peripheral blood. These receptors all stem from an adult man with Graves' ophthalmopathy.

The chain couples TRBV10-2 to TRBJ2-5, with 8 bases aligning to TRBD1. Germline V gene sequence: CDR1 WSHSY, CDR2 SAAADI. This CDR3 has 14 amino acids. V lost 4 bases, J lost 5 bases, and 6 bases stayed unmatched. The CDR3 coding sequence is TGCGCCAGCAGTGGAACAGGGGGAAGGGAGACCCAGTACTTC. Translated: CASSGTGGRETQYF.

This clonotype was detected ten times or more. The chain recombines TRBV10-3 with TRBJ2-5; TRBD1 might be the D (6 bases). Trimming removed 10 bases at V and 3 bases at J, with 12 bases between. In germline, CDR1 is ENHRY, CDR2 SYGVKD. The CDR3 consists of 12 residues. The CDR3 bases are TGTGCCACCCGACAGGCCGAAGAGACCCAGTACTTC. Protein product: CATRQAEETQYF.

This clonotype has at least ten counts. This chain uses TRBV7-2 with TRBJ2-5, with D possibly called TRBD1 or TRBD2 (5 bases each). This CDR3 has 16 residues. The germline gives CDR1 SGHTA, CDR2 FQGNSA. Trimming removed 4 bases at V and 0 bases at J, with 15 bases between. For the CDR3, the DNA is TGTGCCAGCAGCTCCGGACTCACAGGAAACCAAGAGACCCAGTACTTC. It is translated as CASSSGLTGNQETQYF.

The sample holds one count of this clonotype. It is unclear where the CDR3 begins or ends on the DNA, so no DNA is shown, and the CDR3 is as TCRdb lists it. The chain joins TRBV5-1 to TRBJ2-7; the D call TRBD1 from the table was never checked on the DNA. Germline lookup yields CDR1 SGHRS and CDR2 YFSETQ. With termini counted, the CDR3 has 19 amino acids. CDR3 sequence: CASSSGRTPGETQYFEQYF.

This clonotype was counted at least ten times. The CDR3 here is CASSFGLVAFF. The CDR3 DNA reads as TGTGCCAGCAGCTTTGGTCTGGTTGCTTTCTTT. The J gene is TRBJ1-1, the V gene TRBV7-9, with D hard to call. CDR1 is SEHNR, CDR2 FQNEAQ, per germline (reference sequence). The V gene lost 3 bases and the J gene lost 11 bases, with 10 bases spanning the gap. The CDR3 loop spans 11 amino acids.

This clonotype occurred a few times. The chain has TRBV7-9 and TRBJ1-5; no clear D gene. V lost 5 bases and J 9 bases, leaving 23 bases between the germline ends. There are 16 residues in the CDR3. Germline CDR1 is SEHNR and CDR2 is FQNEAQ (reference sequence). CDR3 loop: CASSQERGQPMWPQHF. The CDR3 DNA follows: TGTGCCAGCAGCCAAGAACGCGGCCAACCGATGTGGCCCCAGCATTTT.

Comments on this clonotype: A much larger clone differs by one base, so this may be a read error. The chain carries TRBV19 and TRBJ1-5, with D possibly TRBD1 on 5 matching bases. The germline V and J ends were trimmed by 5 bases and 0 bases, with 11 bases remaining between them. CDR1 is LNHDA, CDR2 SQIVND, per germline (reference sequence). The CDR3 consists of 15 residues. CDR3 amino acids: CASSVRVNSNQPQHF. For the CDR3, the DNA is TGTGCCAGTAGTGTCAGGGTAAATAGCAATCAGCCCCAGCATTTT.

Notes on this clonotype: Without the conserved terminal phenylalanine or tryptophan, this CDR3 likely stems from a read error. This CDR3 is CASSASSYEQYL. In nucleotides, the CDR3 is TGTGCCAGCAGCGCCAGCTCCTACGAGCAGTACCTC. The chain combines TRBV7-9 with TRBJ2-7; D is undetermined. Germline-derived CDR1 and CDR2 are SEHNR and FQNEAQ (reference sequence). Between the trimmed V and J ends, which lost 5 bases and 0 bases, there was a span of 5 bases. This CDR3 comprises 12 residues.

The sample holds a few counts of this clonotype. The germline gene is not matched at one end of the junction; a read error may be the cause. The rearrangement joins TRBV10-2 to TRBJ1-1; 7 bases align to TRBD1. Per the germline V gene, CDR1 is WSHSY and CDR2 is SAAADI. The CDR3 length is 14 residues. The CDR3 is CAAVSRGQATEAFF. The CDR3 nucleotides read TGTGCCGCAGTTAGTAGGGGGCAGGCCACTGAAGCTTTCTTT.

This clonotype was seen repeatedly, ten times or more. The rearrangement links TRBV7-2 to TRBJ2-7; 9 bases are shared with TRBD2. The CDR3 contains 14 residues. CDR1 is SGHTA, CDR2 FQGNSA, per germline. Trimming took 6 bases from V and 6 from J; bases not matched to a gene: 9. CDR3: CASRLRREGLEQYF. The CDR3 coding sequence is TGTGCCAGCAGACTGAGGCGGGAGGGCCTCGAGCAGTACTTC.

V is TRBV7-9 and J is TRBJ2-1; the match to TRBD2 covers 9 bases. Germline lookup yields CDR1 SEHNR and CDR2 FQNEAQ (reference sequence). The CDR3 is made up of 14 amino acids. V shed 2 bases, J shed 7 bases, and the junction held 3 bases outside the gene matches. DNA for the CDR3: TGTGCCAGCAGCTTAACGCTAGCGGGGAATGAGCAGTTCTTC. Amino acids: CASSLTLAGNEQFF.

The chain employs TRBV10-3 and TRBJ2-2; TRBD2 agrees at 14 bases. CDR1 is ENHRY and CDR2 is SYGVKD in the germline V gene. The CDR3 runs 18 residues. V lost 10 bases and J lost 8; bases outside the gene matches: 18. The CDR3 sequence: CATRPTKTSGGAFGELFF. The DNA for the CDR3 is TGTGCCACCCGGCCCACCAAGACTAGCGGGGGGGCTTTTGGGGAGCTGTTTTTT.

With respect to this clonotype: This may be a read error: a much more frequent sequence differs by one nucleotide. The DNA of the CDR3 is TGTGCCAGCAGTGGACAGGGCATGTACACTGAAGCTTTCTTT. Translation: CASSGQGMYTEAFF. The chain couples TRBV7-9 to TRBJ1-1; 8 nucleotides match TRBD1. The V segment lost 6 bases and the J segment 3 bases; nucleotides outside the gene matches: 6. The CDR3 contains 14 residues. Germline-derived CDR1 and CDR2 are SEHNR and FQNEAQ (reference sequence). The full variable domain, with the rest looked up from reference TRBV7-9 and TRBJ1-1, is DTGVSQNPRHKITKRGQNVTFRCDPISEHNRLYWYRQTLGQGPEFLTYFQNEAQLEKSRLLSDRFSAERPKGSFSTLEIQRTEQGDSAMYLCASSGQGMYTEAFFGQGTRLTVV.

The chain carries TRBV29-1 and TRBJ1-4; possibly TRBD1 for D (6 bases). Trimming took off 8 bases at V and 6 bases at J, with 19 bases between the two ends. Germline CDR1 is SQVTM and CDR2 is ANQGSEA. The CDR3 runs 14 residues. The CDR3 loop is CSLTGMRVDEKLFF. As DNA, the CDR3 is TGCAGCTTAACAGGGATGAGGGTTGATGAAAAACTGTTTTTT.

This clonotype was counted a few times. The rearrangement joins TRBV6-1 to TRBJ2-7, with 7 bases identical to TRBD2. Per the germline V gene, CDR1 is MNHNS and CDR2 is SASEGT. The junction had 10 bases not matched to a gene; V was cut back by 0 bases and J by 8 bases. The CDR3 covers 15 residues. The CDR3 DNA sequence: TGTGCCAGCAGTGAAGCAGGAGCGGGACGCTTCCAGCAGTACTTC. As protein: CASSEAGAGRFQQYF.

Of note for this clonotype: Since a much larger clone is just one base distant, this may be a read error. V and J are TRBV4-3 and TRBJ1-6, with 8 nucleotides matching TRBD1. Germline V gene sequence: CDR1 LGHNA, CDR2 YSLEER. There are 16 residues in the CDR3. DNA of the CDR3: TGCGTCAGCAGCCCACCTGACAGGGGAACGCGATCACCCCTCCACTTT. Translated, it gives CVSSPPDRGTRSPLHF.

In its sample, this clonotype was seen a few times. The chain employs TRBV2 and TRBJ1-6; the D is unclear. This CDR3 contains 15 residues. Germline V CDR1 and CDR2: SNHLY, FYNNEI. Trimming stripped 5 bases from V and 4 bases from J, with 12 bases between. CDR3 sequence reads: CASSQKTAYNSPLHF. The CDR3 coding sequence is TGTGCCAGCAGTCAGAAGACGGCTTATAATTCACCCCTCCACTTT.

This clonotype has ten or more counts. The chain combines TRBV7-2 with TRBJ1-2; tentative D call: TRBD1 (6 bases). The CDR3 totals 13 residues. V lost 4 bases, J lost 8 bases, and 14 bases lay in between. The germline gives CDR1 SGHTA, CDR2 FQGNSA. CDR3 amino acids: CASSSQGGQGYTF. CDR3 DNA sequence: TGTGCCAGCAGCTCACAGGGAGGCCAGGGCTACACCTTC.

This clonotype was found many times. V gene TRBV10-3 combines with J gene TRBJ1-2; 12 nucleotides align to TRBD1. Germline loops: CDR1 ENHRY, CDR2 SYGVKD. The CDR3 extends over 15 amino acids. The V gene end was trimmed by 4 bases and the J gene end by 7 bases; junction bases not matched to a gene: 7. CDR3 sequence reads: CAISGGQGAFRGYTF. DNA for the CDR3: TGTGCCATCAGTGGGGGACAGGGGGCGTTTCGTGGCTACACCTTC.

In the case of this clonotype: The junction departs from germline at one end; a sequencing error may be responsible. The V gene is TRBV10-2, the J gene TRBJ1-1; possibly TRBD1 for D (5 bases). Germline V gives CDR1 WSHSY, CDR2 SAAADI. The CDR3 runs to 16 residues. CDR3 DNA: TGTGCCAGCAGACCCCCCTCCCGAACAGGGAACACTGAAGCTTTCTTT. This sequence encodes CASRPPSRTGNTEAFF.

Concerning this clonotype itself: This may be a read error: a much more frequent sequence differs by one nucleotide. This chain uses TRBV25-1 with TRBJ1-5; possible D gene TRBD1, 5 bases. From germline, CDR1 is MGHDK and CDR2 SYGVNS. V was pared by 6 bases and J by 12 bases, with 33 bases between. This CDR3 is built from 18 residues. Here the CDR3 reads CASSSGGLGATTPVLQHF. The CDR3 DNA follows: TGTGCCAGCAGCTCCGGGGGTCTGGGAGCAACCACCCCGGTACTCCAGCATTTT.

Ten or more counts support this clonotype. The chain is built from TRBV29-1 and TRBJ2-7; D not certain. V lost 4 bases and J 2 bases, leaving 15 bases between the germline ends. This CDR3 region has 14 residues. CDR1 SQVTM and CDR2 ANQGSEA come from the germline V gene. The CDR3: CSVGIPGFPYEQYF. For the CDR3, the DNA is TGCAGCGTTGGGATCCCCGGCTTTCCCTACGAGCAGTACTTC.

This chain connects TRBV11-1 to TRBJ1-5; TRBD1 aligns across 7 bases. Losses at the gene ends were 5 bases for V and 4 bases for J; bases not matched to a gene: 11. The germline CDR1 and CDR2 sequences are SGHAT and FQDESV (reference sequence). This CDR3 has 16 amino acids. CDR3 amino acids: CASSETGRGGNQPQHF. The DNA for the CDR3 is TGTGCCAGCAGCGAGACAGGGAGAGGGGGGAATCAGCCCCAGCATTTT.

The chain joins TRBV7-9 to TRBJ1-1; perhaps TRBD1 as D (5 bases). The V gene lost 1 base and the J gene lost 3 bases, with 12 bases spanning the gap. The CDR3 runs to 15 residues. Germline V lookup: CDR1 SEHNR, CDR2 FQNEAQ (reference sequence). CDR3 DNA: TGTGCCAGCAGCTTAGGGCAGGGTTCTTACACTGAAGCTTTCTTT. Translation: CASSLGQGSYTEAFF.

The table lists this clonotype with many counts. The genes are TRBV25-1 and TRBJ2-5; D gene unclear. Germline CDR1 is MGHDK and CDR2 is SYGVNS. Trimming shortened V by 3 bases and J by 4 bases, and 12 bases separated the two germline ends. This CDR3 is 14 amino acids long. CDR3 region: CASSDPGLGETQYF. In DNA form, the CDR3 reads TGTGCCAGCAGTGATCCCGGGCTCGGAGAGACCCAGTACTTC.

The chain joins TRBV2 to TRBJ2-7, with a weak D call TRBD2 (6 bases). Trimming took 8 bases from V and 3 from J, leaving 17 bases between them. Germline loops: CDR1 SNHLY, CDR2 FYNNEI. The CDR3 loop spans 14 amino acids. The CDR3 sequence is CASGGTGGLYEQYF. DNA for the CDR3: TGTGCCAGCGGCGGGACTGGCGGGCTCTACGAGCAGTACTTC.

The chain couples TRBV19 to TRBJ2-5; 7 nucleotides agree with TRBD1. CDR1 and CDR2 (germline): LNHDA, SQIVND (reference sequence). The CDR3 loop spans 13 amino acids. V lost 6 bases to trimming and J lost 2 bases; unmatched junction nucleotides: 3. The CDR3 region has the DNA TGTGCCAGTAGAAAGGGACAGCAAGAGACCCAGTACTTC. It yields the protein CASRKGQQETQYF.

There are many counts of this clonotype. The chain is built from TRBV6-5 and TRBJ2-5; 13 bases agree with TRBD2. Germline V CDR1 and CDR2: MNHEY, SVGAGI. The CDR3 has 17 residues. V lost 5 bases, J lost 2 bases, and 8 bases stayed unmatched. CDR3 protein: CASSTLGLAGIQETQYF. CDR3 nucleotide sequence: TGTGCCAGCAGTACCCTGGGACTAGCGGGGATACAAGAGACCCAGTACTTC.

This clonotype was observed a few times. This sequence joins TRBV25-1 and TRBJ1-1; D gene ambiguous. The V and J ends lost 4 bases and 0 bases respectively, with 21 bases between them. Germline loops: CDR1 MGHDK, CDR2 SYGVNS. The CDR3 is made up of 18 amino acids. The CDR3 sequence: CASSAPSSSIILNTEAFF. The CDR3 DNA sequence: TGTGCCAGCAGTGCCCCTTCCAGCAGTATTATCTTGAACACTGAAGCTTTCTTT.

The chain has TRBV2 and TRBJ2-5, with TRBD1 identical over 7 bases. The CDR3 covers 18 residues. With 3 bases clipped from V and 7 bases from J, the junction kept 20 bases outside the gene matches. Germline V gives CDR1 SNHLY, CDR2 FYNNEI. The CDR3 sequence: CASSDDPTYRGLEGTQYF. The CDR3 nucleotides are TGTGCCAGCAGTGACGACCCAACCTACAGGGGATTGGAAGGGACCCAGTACTTC. Supplemented by reference TRBV2 and TRBJ2-5, the full variable domain reads EPEVTQTPSHQVTQMGQEVILRCVPISNHLYFYWYRQILGQKVEFLVSFYNNEISEKSEIFDDQFSVERPDGSNFTLKIRSTKLEDSAMYFCASSDDPTYRGLEGTQYFGPGTRLLVL.

The gene calls are TRBV2 and TRBJ1-5; D possibly corresponds to TRBD1 (5 bases). Trimming removed 10 bases at V and 1 base at J, with 14 bases between. Germline CDR1 reads SNHLY; CDR2 reads FYNNEI. The CDR3 consists of 14 residues. The CDR3 DNA follows: TGTGCCACAAGCGGGGCAGTCAGCAATCAGCCCCAGCATTTT. It is translated as CATSGAVSNQPQHF.

The gene calls are TRBV29-1 and TRBJ1-4; 7 bases are a match to TRBD1. V dropped 3 bases and J dropped 8; count of bases not matched to a gene: 6. This CDR3 spans 13 amino acids. Germline CDR1 SQVTM, CDR2 ANQGSEA. The CDR3 DNA reads as TGCAGCGTTGACAGGGGGGCCGGGGAAAAACTGTTTTTT. Translated, it gives CSVDRGAGEKLFF.